The present TCR beta chain was sequenced within a study of response to subunit inactivated influenza vaccine. This clonotype was picked up a small number of times. MiXCR, run by TCRdb on the RT-PCR reads, gives a single entry per CDR3 protein. The data show roughly 700,000 distinct CDR3 sequences, approximately 14% seen once. V was clipped by 3 bases and J by 3 bases; unmatched bases: 2. CDR1 is LGHNA, CDR2 YSLEER, per germline. The CDR3 sequence is 15 residues long. The TCR sequence derives from a man aged 45 to 65 who received an inactivated influenza vaccine. The chain recombines TRBV4-3 with TRBJ2-1; 10 nucleotides agree with TRBD2. The starting material was PBMCs from blood, obtained 14 to 15 days before vaccination. The CDR3 region is CASSHTSGDYNEQFF. In DNA form, the CDR3 reads TGCGCCAGCAGCCATACTAGCGGGGACTACAATGAGCAGTTCTTC.